The 3 T cell receptor beta chains given below trace back to one sample, sequenced in a study of blood T cells in healthy people across ages. Using a J-beta primer mix together with a sample-barcoded 5' primer, a second PCR was run for about 6 to 11 cycles. MiXCR was run by TCRdb on the 5' RACE reads, yielding one entry per CDR3 protein. The sample lists 1.8 million or so distinct CDR3 sequences, around 42% seen once, with roughly 24% in the top ten. Sequencing was carried out using blood. The receptors were sampled from a human donor in good health.

This rearrangement joins TRBV3-1 to TRBJ2-3, with D possibly matching TRBD2 (5 bases). This CDR3 has 17 amino acids. Germline CDR1 reads LGHDT; CDR2 reads YNNKEL (reference sequence). Trimming shortened V by 4 bases and J by 2 bases, and 19 bases separated the two germline ends. The CDR3 region is CASSLHGEIIYTDTQYF. The DNA for the CDR3 is TGTGCCAGCAGCCTCCACGGGGAAATAATATACACAGATACGCAGTATTTT.

The V gene is TRBV15, the J gene TRBJ2-1; TRBD2 matches 7 bases. CDR1 and CDR2 from the germline V gene are LNHNV and YYDKDF (reference sequence). V shed 5 bases and J 4 bases; nucleotides not matched to a gene: 5. CDR3 length: 14 amino acids. CDR3 sequence (DNA): TGTGCCACCAGCGAAGGCGGGAGTTACAATGAGCAGTTCTTC. Amino acid sequence: CATSEGGSYNEQFF. The whole variable domain, remainder taken from reference TRBV15 and TRBJ2-1, is DAMVIQNPRYQVTQFGKPVTLSCSQTLNHNVMYWYQQKSSQAPKLLFHYYDKDFNNEADTPDNFQSRRPNTSFCFLDIRSPGLGDTAMYLCATSEGGSYNEQFFGPGTRLTVL.

In this sample, this clonotype turned up a few times. The CDR3 region is CSANRDLLETYEQYF. CDR3 DNA: TGCAGTGCTAATCGAGACCTCCTCGAGACCTACGAGCAGTACTTC. This chain connects TRBV20-1 to TRBJ2-7; D not certain. This CDR3 has 15 residues. Germline V lookup: CDR1 DFQATT, CDR2 SNEGSKA (reference sequence). Trimming cost V 4 bases and J 2 bases, with 18 bases left between them.